This TCR beta chain emerged from a study of blood T cell repertoires in COVID-19. About the research overall: The United States, Italy and Spain supplied acute and convalescent COVID-19 samples. T cells, B-cell-depleted T cells, or PBMCs provided the cDNA or gDNA that served as material.

Study processing details: For nucleated cells, counts were estimated from reference gene primer amplification. Sequenced by immunoSEQ multiplex PCR; TCRdb stores in-frame clones only, minus some. V and J calls and clone size are those listed in that table; D and trimming were worked out from the DNA. Of approximately 67,000 clones listed, approximately 90% are singletons. CDR3 length: 13 amino acids. The trim removed 3 bases at V and 5 bases at J, leaving 5 bases unmatched. Germline loops: CDR1 DFQATT, CDR2 SNEGSKA (reference sequence). The chain joins TRBV20-1 to TRBJ2-5; 8 bases map to TRBD2. The sequencing sample was made of peripheral blood. The TCR sequence derives from an elderly woman with acute or convalescent COVID-19. The CDR3 sequence is CSASPGGGETQYF. For the CDR3, the DNA is TGCAGTGCTAGTCCGGGAGGGGGGGAGACCCAGTACTTC.